This is a list of T cell receptor beta chains from one sample in a study of T-cell memory formation after mild COVID-19. TCRdb re-called the 5' RACE reads through MiXCR, storing one row per CDR3 protein. This sample has about 400,000 distinct CDR3 sequences, with less than 25% found just once. Sequenced sample: PBMCs or a T cell subset sorted from them (not recorded which). These receptors came from an adult woman who had mild COVID-19 (a few samples of this study predate the infection). Cell type and time point are not known. CDR3s include the opening cysteine and the closing phenylalanine or tryptophan. The order of the fields is D gene, clone size, J gene, V gene, CDR3 DNA, CDR3 protein. The D gene is left open where the match is weak. Clone size appears in some rows only: once, few, many, or a class for an expanded clone.

d_gene: .
abundance: once
j_gene: TRBJ2-7
v_gene: TRBV29-1
CDR3nt: TGCAGCGTCCTCATCGCCACCGAGCAGTACTTC
CDR3aa: CSVLIATEQYF

d_gene: .
abundance: few
j_gene: TRBJ1-5
v_gene: TRBV6-5
CDR3nt: TGTGCCACCGGACGGGGCGGTCAGCCCCAGCATTTT
CDR3aa: CATGRGGQPQHF

d_gene: .
abundance: .
j_gene: TRBJ2-5
v_gene: TRBV24-1
CDR3nt: TGTGCCACCAGTGACCAAGTACAGAGTCAAGAGACCCAGTACTTC
CDR3aa: CATSDQVQSQETQYF

d_gene: .
abundance: few
j_gene: TRBJ2-2
v_gene: TRBV13
CDR3nt: TGTGCCAGCAGCTTACCATTCGGGGAGCTGTTTTTT
CDR3aa: CASSLPFGELFF

d_gene: TRBD1
abundance: .
j_gene: TRBJ1-2
v_gene: TRBV7-3
CDR3nt: TGTGCCAGCAGCTCTACTCCGGGACAGGGGTACACCTTC
CDR3aa: CASSSTPGQGYTF

d_gene: TRBD2
abundance: .
j_gene: TRBJ2-1
v_gene: TRBV5-1
CDR3nt: TGCGCCAGCAGCTTGGCGTCTTGGCGCGGGAGCTCCTACAATGAGCAGTTCTTC
CDR3aa: CASSLASWRGSSYNEQFF

d_gene: .
abundance: few
j_gene: TRBJ2-1
v_gene: TRBV10-3
CDR3nt: TGTGCCATCAGTGATCCTTCCTACAATGAGCAGTTCTTC
CDR3aa: CAISDPSYNEQFF

d_gene: TRBD2
abundance: few
j_gene: TRBJ2-1
v_gene: TRBV24-1
CDR3nt: TGTGCCACCAGTGATCGGACTAGCGGGAGGGGGAATGAGCAGTTCTTC
CDR3aa: CATSDRTSGRGNEQFF

d_gene: .
abundance: few
j_gene: TRBJ2-7
v_gene: TRBV6-2/TRBV6-3
CDR3nt: TGTGCCAGCAGTTACGAACCGAGCTCCTACGAGCAGTACTTC
CDR3aa: CASSYEPSSYEQYF

d_gene: .
abundance: .
j_gene: TRBJ1-1
v_gene: TRBV5-6
CDR3nt: TGTGCCAGCAGCTTGGCGGCCCGGGGAACACAGAACACTGAAGCTTTCTTT
CDR3aa: CASSLAARGTQNTEAFF

d_gene: TRBD2
abundance: .
j_gene: TRBJ2-5
v_gene: TRBV7-6
CDR3nt: TGTGCCAGCAGCTCCCGACGAGCGGGGAACTGGGAGACCCAGTACTTC
CDR3aa: CASSSRRAGNWETQYF

d_gene: .
abundance: .
j_gene: TRBJ1-2
v_gene: TRBV6-6
CDR3nt: TGTGCCAGCAGTTACCAGTATGGCTACACCTTC
CDR3aa: CASSYQYGYTF

d_gene: .
abundance: few
j_gene: TRBJ1-2
v_gene: TRBV6-6
CDR3nt: TGTGCCACCACGGGGTACGGGACTGGCTACACCTTC
CDR3aa: CATTGYGTGYTF

d_gene: TRBD1
abundance: few
j_gene: TRBJ1-1
v_gene: TRBV12-3/TRBV12-4
CDR3nt: TGTGCCAGCAGTTTAGGAGGGGGCCCGAACACTGAAGCTTTCTTT
CDR3aa: CASSLGGGPNTEAFF

d_gene: .
abundance: .
j_gene: TRBJ1-2
v_gene: TRBV12-3/TRBV12-4
CDR3nt: TGTGCCAGCAGGCCCCGGGGGGGCAGAGGCCGATACACCTTC
CDR3aa: CASRPRGGRGRYTF

d_gene: TRBD1
abundance: many
j_gene: TRBJ1-5
v_gene: TRBV12-3/TRBV12-4
CDR3nt: TGTGCCAGCAGTACGGGACAGGGGAATCAGCCCCAGCATTTT
CDR3aa: CASSTGQGNQPQHF

d_gene: TRBD1
abundance: .
j_gene: TRBJ2-7
v_gene: TRBV7-8
CDR3nt: TGTGCCAGCAGCTTAGTGACCGGGACAGGGTACGACGAGCAGTACTTC
CDR3aa: CASSLVTGTGYDEQYF

d_gene: .
abundance: .
j_gene: TRBJ2-2
v_gene: TRBV24-1
CDR3nt: TGTGCCACCAGTCAAGAAGACAGGTCTATCACCGGGGAGCTGTTTTTT
CDR3aa: CATSQEDRSITGELFF

d_gene: .
abundance: few
j_gene: TRBJ2-1
v_gene: TRBV7-9
CDR3nt: TGTGCCAGCAGCTTTGCGACTACTGACTCCTACAATGAGCAGTTCTTC
CDR3aa: CASSFATTDSYNEQFF

d_gene: .
abundance: .
j_gene: TRBJ2-5
v_gene: TRBV9
CDR3nt: TGTGCCAGCAGCGTACAGGGGCGTTGGTCAGAGACCCAGTACTTC
CDR3aa: CASSVQGRWSETQYF

d_gene: TRBD1
abundance: .
j_gene: TRBJ2-3
v_gene: TRBV18
CDR3nt: TGTGCCAGCTCACTTGATCACCGGGACAGGGTATACTTT
CDR3aa: CASSLDHRDRVYF

d_gene: .
abundance: medium-sized
j_gene: TRBJ2-1
v_gene: TRBV7-9
CDR3nt: TGTGCCAGCAGCCCAAGTTGGCAGGGGCGGGGCAATGAGCAGTTCTTC
CDR3aa: CASSPSWQGRGNEQFF

d_gene: .
abundance: few
j_gene: TRBJ1-1
v_gene: TRBV7-9
CDR3nt: TGTGCCAGCAGCTTCGACAGGAGGGGAGAAGCTTTCTTT
CDR3aa: CASSFDRRGEAFF

d_gene: .
abundance: few
j_gene: TRBJ1-2
v_gene: TRBV7-2
CDR3nt: TGTGCCAGCAGCTTAGACGCGGGTGGCTACACCTTC
CDR3aa: CASSLDAGGYTF

d_gene: TRBD1
abundance: .
j_gene: TRBJ2-2
v_gene: TRBV15
CDR3nt: TGTGCCACCTCCCCAGACAGGGGGCGGACCGGGGAGCTGTTTTTT
CDR3aa: CATSPDRGRTGELFF

d_gene: TRBD1
abundance: few
j_gene: TRBJ1-2
v_gene: TRBV6-5
CDR3nt: TGTGCCAGCAGTCCAGGGGGCGCGGGTGGCTACACCTTC
CDR3aa: CASSPGGAGGYTF

d_gene: .
abundance: once
j_gene: TRBJ1-5
v_gene: TRBV7-2
CDR3nt: TGTGCCAGCAGCGAGGGAGGTGGACGGCCCCAGCATTTT
CDR3aa: CASSEGGGRPQHF

d_gene: TRBD1
abundance: few
j_gene: TRBJ1-6
v_gene: TRBV20-1
CDR3nt: TGCAGTGCTAGGATTACAGGGGGCGCCTATAATTCACCCCTCCACTTT
CDR3aa: CSARITGGAYNSPLHF

d_gene: TRBD2
abundance: few
j_gene: TRBJ2-7
v_gene: TRBV11-3
CDR3nt: TGTGCCAGCAGCTTAGAAGGCGCAACCACCGGACTAGCGGGAGGCCGACAGTACTTC
CDR3aa: CASSLEGATTGLAGGRQYF

d_gene: .
abundance: few
j_gene: TRBJ2-3
v_gene: TRBV6-2/TRBV6-3
CDR3nt: TGTGCCAGCTTTCTTCCGGGGCGGGATACGCAGTATTTT
CDR3aa: CASFLPGRDTQYF

d_gene: .
abundance: .
j_gene: TRBJ2-5
v_gene: TRBV15
CDR3nt: TGTGCCACCAGTCAAGCCCCCGAAGAGGTAGAGACCCAGTACTTC
CDR3aa: CATSQAPEEVETQYF

d_gene: .
abundance: .
j_gene: TRBJ2-3
v_gene: TRBV10-2
CDR3nt: TGCGCCAGCAGCCCAGGATTCAGTGGGGCAGATACGCAGTATTTT
CDR3aa: CASSPGFSGADTQYF

d_gene: TRBD1
abundance: few
j_gene: TRBJ2-7
v_gene: TRBV28
CDR3nt: TGTGCCAGCAGTCCCCACGACAGGGTTACCTACGAGCAGTACTTC
CDR3aa: CASSPHDRVTYEQYF

d_gene: TRBD2
abundance: few
j_gene: TRBJ2-7
v_gene: TRBV18
CDR3nt: TGTGCCAGCTCACCACGTCGGACTAGCGGTTACGAGCAGTACTTC
CDR3aa: CASSPRRTSGYEQYF

d_gene: TRBD2
abundance: .
j_gene: TRBJ2-1
v_gene: TRBV30
CDR3nt: TGTGCCTGGAGTGTTCAGGCTAGCGGGGGGGCCAATGAGCAGTTCTTC
CDR3aa: CAWSVQASGGANEQFF

d_gene: .
abundance: .
j_gene: TRBJ2-3
v_gene: TRBV5-4
CDR3nt: TGTGCCAGCAGCTTGGGTGGCATGACGAGCAAAGATACGCAGTATTTT
CDR3aa: CASSLGGMTSKDTQYF

d_gene: .
abundance: few
j_gene: TRBJ2-3
v_gene: TRBV10-3
CDR3nt: TGTGCCACCGCGGGGGCCCGCACAGATACGCAGTATTTT
CDR3aa: CATAGARTDTQYF

d_gene: .
abundance: .
j_gene: TRBJ2-3
v_gene: TRBV7-8
CDR3nt: TGTGCCAGCAGCTTAATGCTAGCCGCAGATACGCAGTATTTT
CDR3aa: CASSLMLAADTQYF

d_gene: .
abundance: few
j_gene: TRBJ2-3
v_gene: TRBV20-1
CDR3nt: TGCAGTGCCAAGGGGGGAACAGATACGCAGTATTTT
CDR3aa: CSAKGGTDTQYF

d_gene: TRBD1
abundance: few
j_gene: TRBJ2-2
v_gene: TRBV3-1
CDR3nt: TGTGCCAGCAGCCAAAGGACAGGGTTCACCGGGGAGCTGTTTTTT
CDR3aa: CASSQRTGFTGELFF